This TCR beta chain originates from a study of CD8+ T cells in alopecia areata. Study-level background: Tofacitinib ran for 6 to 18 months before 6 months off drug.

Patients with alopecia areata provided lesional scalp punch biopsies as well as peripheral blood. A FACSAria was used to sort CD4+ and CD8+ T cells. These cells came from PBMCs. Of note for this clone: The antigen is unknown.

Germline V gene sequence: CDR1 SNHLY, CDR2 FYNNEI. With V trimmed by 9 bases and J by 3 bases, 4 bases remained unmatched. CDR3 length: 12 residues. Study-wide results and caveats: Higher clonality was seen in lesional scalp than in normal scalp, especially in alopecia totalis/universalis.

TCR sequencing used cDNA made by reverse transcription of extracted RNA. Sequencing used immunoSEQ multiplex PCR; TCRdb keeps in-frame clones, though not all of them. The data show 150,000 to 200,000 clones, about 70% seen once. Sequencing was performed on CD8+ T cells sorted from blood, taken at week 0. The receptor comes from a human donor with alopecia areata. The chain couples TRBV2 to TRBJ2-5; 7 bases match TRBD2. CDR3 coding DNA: TGTGCCAGTCTCGGGGGGAAAGAGACCCAGTACTTC. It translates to CASLGGKETQYF.